What follows are 3 T cell receptor beta chains derived from one specimen sequenced in a study of metastatic and nonmetastatic thyroid tumors. Nobody among the patients had been given any treatment before thyroid surgery. TCRdb reanalyzed the PCR reads with MiXCR. The sample lists 20,000 or so clones; approximately 11% were seen once. The specimen was blood. These receptors all come from a female donor with papillary thyroid cancer or a benign thyroid nodule (not recorded which). Some clones in this sample may be carry-over from other donors' samples.

This clone was picked up many times. The chain is built from TRBV19 and TRBJ2-1; D not certain. Looked up from germline, CDR1 is LNHDA and CDR2 is SQIVND (reference sequence). Between the trimmed V and J ends, which lost 0 bases and 7 bases, there was a span of 10 bases. The CDR3 consists of 14 residues. The CDR3 loop reads CASSIDSSVNEQFF. The CDR3, as DNA: TGTGCCAGTAGTATAGATTCGAGTGTGAATGAGCAGTTCTTC. Using reference TRBV19 and TRBJ2-1 for the parts outside the CDR3, the full variable domain is DGGITQSPKYLFRKEGQNVTLSCEQNLNHDAMYWYRQDPGQGLRLIYYSQIVNDFQKGDIAEGYSVSREKKESFPLTVTSAQKNPTAFYLCASSIDSSVNEQFFGPGTRLTVL.

The table lists this clone with many counts. V is TRBV7-9 and J is TRBJ2-1, with 8 bases matching TRBD1. The V gene's germline CDR1 is SEHNR and CDR2 FQNEAQ (reference sequence). CDR3 size: 16 residues. Germline trimming cut 5 bases from V and 4 bases from J; bases unmatched to any gene: 10. The CDR3 DNA follows: TGTGCCAGCAGCGGACGACAGGGGCCTACGTACAATGAGCAGTTCTTC. This gives the protein CASSGRQGPTYNEQFF.

This clone was observed a handful of times. The junction does not match germline at one end; this may be a read error. V and J are TRBV10-3 and TRBJ1-1; D call uncertain. Looked up from germline, CDR1 is ENHRY and CDR2 is SYGVKD. CDR3 length: 14 amino acids. CDR3 protein: CAIIVRSENTEAFF. CDR3 in DNA: TGCGCCATCATTGTACGCAGCGAAAACACTGAAGCTTTCTTT.